Each of the 11 T cell receptor beta chains below was sequenced from the same sample in a study of shared clonotypes between healthy human individuals. Assay used: immunoSEQ multiplex PCR; TCRdb lists only in-frame clones, some missing. The repertoire holds 650,000 to 750,000 clones, with 60% to 80% as singletons. Sequenced input: memory CD4+ T cells sorted from blood. The subset was: CD45RA-negative fraction. The receptors originated from a woman in her twenties or thirties in good health.

This sequence joins TRBV6-5 and TRBJ2-4; 10 nucleotides match TRBD1. V gave up 5 bases and J gave up 1 base; unmatched junction bases: 2. Germline CDR1 and CDR2: MNHEY and SVGAGI. This CDR3 region has 15 residues. The CDR3 region has the DNA TGTGCCAGCAGTGGGGGACAGGGGGCCAAAAACATTCAGTACTTC. Encoded protein: CASSGGQGAKNIQYF.

V usage is TRBV28 and J usage is TRBJ2-1; 12 positions match TRBD2. This CDR3 is built from 15 residues. Germline assignment: CDR1 MDHEN and CDR2 SYDVKM. V shed 5 bases, J shed 5 bases, and the junction held 4 bases outside the gene matches. This CDR3 reads CASSPGLAGNNEQFF. The CDR3 nucleotides read TGTGCCAGCAGTCCCGGACTAGCGGGGAACAATGAGCAGTTCTTC.

The chain recombines TRBV19 with TRBJ2-1; 7 nucleotides align to TRBD1. Trimming at V came to 5 bases and at J to 4 bases, leaving 2 bases not matched to a gene. The CDR3 length is 13 residues. Germline-derived CDR1 and CDR2 are LNHDA and SQIVND (reference sequence). The CDR3 bases are TGTGCCAGTAGTCGACAGGGATACAATGAGCAGTTCTTC. Translated, it gives CASSRQGYNEQFF.

V and J are TRBV18 and TRBJ2-2; 10 bases map to TRBD2. Losses at the gene ends were 5 bases for V and 3 bases for J; bases not matched to a gene: 3. This CDR3 has 15 amino acids. Germline V gene sequence: CDR1 KGHSH, CDR2 LQKENI. CDR3 in amino acids: CASSSGLADTGELFF. Written as DNA, the CDR3 is TGTGCCAGCTCATCAGGACTAGCGGACACCGGGGAGCTGTTTTTT.

The count of this clone is one. V usage is TRBV11-3 and J usage is TRBJ2-3; 9 bases map to TRBD1. The junction had 6 bases not matched to a gene; V was cut back by 5 bases and J by 9 bases. This CDR3 contains 13 residues. Per germline, CDR1 SGHNT and CDR2 YENEEA. CDR3 in amino acids: CASSPGTGFTQYF. The CDR3, as DNA: TGTGCCAGCAGCCCTGGGACAGGGTTCACGCAGTATTTT.

V and J are TRBV15 and TRBJ2-7; 12 bases are shared with TRBD1. Germline values: CDR1 LNHNV, CDR2 YYDKDF (reference sequence). The CDR3 consists of 15 residues. Trimming took 4 bases from V and 2 from J; bases not matched to a gene: 3. CDR3 in amino acids: CATSMGQGAAYEQYF. For the CDR3, the DNA is TGTGCCACCAGCATGGGACAGGGGGCGGCCTACGAGCAGTACTTC.

The chain couples TRBV10-2 to TRBJ2-7; D is uncertain. Germline CDR1 is WSHSY and CDR2 is SAAADI. CDR3 length: 13 residues. Trimming stripped 6 bases from V and 3 bases from J, with 12 bases between. The CDR3 DNA reads as TGCGCCAGCAGGGAAGACTGGGACTACGAGCAGTACTTC. Protein sequence: CASREDWDYEQYF.

This clone was seen more than once but under ten times. This chain connects TRBV11-3 to TRBJ2-5; D perhaps matches TRBD2 (5 bases). The CDR3 length is 15 residues. V shed 5 bases and J shed 2 bases, with 15 bases lying between them. Germline loops: CDR1 SGHNT, CDR2 YENEEA. DNA for the CDR3: TGTGCCAGCAGCGGGAGTATTGTGAATCAAGAGACCCAGTACTTC. It translates to CASSGSIVNQETQYF.

The chain links TRBV7-9 to TRBJ2-3; TRBD1 is a possible D gene (6 bases). Deletions cut 3 bases from V and 0 bases from J, with 7 bases between. Germline V gene sequence: CDR1 SEHNR, CDR2 FQNEAQ (reference sequence). This CDR3 region has 14 residues. This CDR3 is CASSLQGSTDTQYF. As DNA, the CDR3 is TGTGCCAGCAGCTTGCAGGGGAGCACAGATACGCAGTATTTT.

This clone was seen a few times. Within the sample, other DNA sequences also encode this same CDR3. The rearrangement joins TRBV28 to TRBJ2-5, with D hard to call. The germline gives CDR1 MDHEN, CDR2 SYDVKM. V lost 5 bases and J 1 base, leaving 2 bases between the germline ends. This CDR3 region has 11 residues. The CDR3 protein is CASSLQETQYF. For the CDR3, the DNA is TGTGCCAGCAGTCTCCAAGAGACCCAGTACTTC. The whole variable domain, filled in from reference TRBV28 and TRBJ2-5, reads DVKVTQSSRYLVKRTGEKVFLECVQDMDHENMFWYRQDPGLGLRLIYFSYDVKMKEKGDIPEGYSVSREKKERFSLILESASTNQTSMYLCASSLQETQYFGPGTRLLVL.

The rearrangement links TRBV10-3 to TRBJ1-5; no reliable D call. In germline, CDR1 is ENHRY, CDR2 SYGVKD. The CDR3 has 14 amino acids. The V end was cut by 3 bases, the J end by 0 bases, with 6 bases between. CDR3 amino acids: CAISEQYSNQPQHF. The CDR3 DNA reads as TGTGCCATCAGTGAACAATATAGCAATCAGCCCCAGCATTTT.